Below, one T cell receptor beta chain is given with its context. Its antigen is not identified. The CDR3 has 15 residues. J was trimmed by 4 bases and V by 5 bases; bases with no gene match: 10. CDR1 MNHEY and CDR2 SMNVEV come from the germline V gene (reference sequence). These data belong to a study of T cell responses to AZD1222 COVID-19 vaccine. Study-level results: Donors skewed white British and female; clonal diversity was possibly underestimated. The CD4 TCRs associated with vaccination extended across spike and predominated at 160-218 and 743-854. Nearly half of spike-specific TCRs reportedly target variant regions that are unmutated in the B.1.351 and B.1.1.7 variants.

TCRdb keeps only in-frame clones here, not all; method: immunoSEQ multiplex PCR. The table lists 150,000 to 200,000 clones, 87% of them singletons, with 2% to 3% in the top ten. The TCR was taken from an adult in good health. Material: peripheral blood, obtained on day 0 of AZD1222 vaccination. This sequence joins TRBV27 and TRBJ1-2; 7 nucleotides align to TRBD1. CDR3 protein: CASSARGTASYGYTF. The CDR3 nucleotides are TGTGCCAGCAGTGCCAGGGGGACAGCTTCCTATGGCTACACCTTC.